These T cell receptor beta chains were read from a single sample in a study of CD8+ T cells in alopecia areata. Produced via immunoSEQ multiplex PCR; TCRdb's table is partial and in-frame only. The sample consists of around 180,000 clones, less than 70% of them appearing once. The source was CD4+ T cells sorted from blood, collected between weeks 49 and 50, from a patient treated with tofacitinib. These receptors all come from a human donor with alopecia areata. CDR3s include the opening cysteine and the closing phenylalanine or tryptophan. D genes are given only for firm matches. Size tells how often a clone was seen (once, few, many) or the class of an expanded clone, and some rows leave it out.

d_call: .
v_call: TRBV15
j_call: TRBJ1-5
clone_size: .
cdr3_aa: CATSRATLNQPQHF
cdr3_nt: TGTGCCACCAGCAGAGCGACTCTGAATCAGCCCCAGCATTTT

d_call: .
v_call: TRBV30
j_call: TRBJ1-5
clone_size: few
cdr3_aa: CAWSVPGSRSNQPQHF
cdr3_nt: TGTGCCTGGAGTGTCCCTGGGAGCAGATCCAATCAGCCCCAGCATTTT

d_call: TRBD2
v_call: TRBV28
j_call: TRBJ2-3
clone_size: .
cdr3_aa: CASSDQRGGQDTQYF
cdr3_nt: TGTGCCAGCAGTGACCAGCGGGGGGGCCAAGATACGCAGTATTTT

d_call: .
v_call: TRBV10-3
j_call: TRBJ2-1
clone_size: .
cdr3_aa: CAISGTDSEQFF
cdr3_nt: TGTGCCATCAGTGGAACAGACTCAGAGCAGTTCTTC

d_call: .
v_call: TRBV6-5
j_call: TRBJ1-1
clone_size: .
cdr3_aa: CASSYSPGANTEAFF
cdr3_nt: TGTGCCAGCAGTTACTCTCCGGGCGCGAACACTGAAGCTTTCTTT

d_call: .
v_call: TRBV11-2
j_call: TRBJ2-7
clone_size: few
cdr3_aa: CASTHRAMTSYEQYF
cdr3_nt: TGTGCCAGCACTCACCGCGCTATGACCTCCTACGAGCAGTACTTC

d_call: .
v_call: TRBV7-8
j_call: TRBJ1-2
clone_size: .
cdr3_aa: CASNELPENYGYTF
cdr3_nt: TGTGCCAGCAACGAGTTACCGGAAAATTATGGCTACACCTTC

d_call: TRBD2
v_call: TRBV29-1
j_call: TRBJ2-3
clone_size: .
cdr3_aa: CSAGAGGQPHAQYF
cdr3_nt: TGCAGCGCCGGGGCGGGGGGCCAGCCCCATGCGCAGTATTTT

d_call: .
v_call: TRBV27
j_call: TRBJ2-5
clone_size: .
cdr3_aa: CASSLFGPQETQYF
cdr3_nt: TGTGCCAGCAGTTTATTTGGTCCCCAAGAGACCCAGTACTTC

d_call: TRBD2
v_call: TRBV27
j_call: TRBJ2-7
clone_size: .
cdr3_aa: CASSLVGGSSYEQYF
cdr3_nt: TGTGCCAGCAGTTTGGTTGGCGGGAGCTCCTACGAGCAGTACTTC

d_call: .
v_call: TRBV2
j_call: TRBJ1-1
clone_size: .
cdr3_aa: CASSEGSGWEGNTEAFF
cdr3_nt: TGTGCCAGCAGTGAGGGCTCTGGCTGGGAGGGGAACACTGAAGCTTTCTTT

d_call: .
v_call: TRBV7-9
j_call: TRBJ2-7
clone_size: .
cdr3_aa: CASSEPGLREQYF
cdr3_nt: TGTGCCAGCAGCGAGCCGGGACTTAGGGAGCAGTACTTC

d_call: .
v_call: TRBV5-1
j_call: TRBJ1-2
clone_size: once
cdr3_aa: CASSLAQPYGYTF
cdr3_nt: TGCGCCAGCAGCTTAGCCCAGCCATATGGCTACACCTTC

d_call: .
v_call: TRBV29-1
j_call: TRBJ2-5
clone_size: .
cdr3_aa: CSFSQETQYF
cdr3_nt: TGCAGCTTTTCTCAAGAGACCCAGTACTTC

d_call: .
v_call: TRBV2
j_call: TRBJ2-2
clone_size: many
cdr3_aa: CASSENRVTGELFF
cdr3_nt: TGTGCCAGCAGTGAAAACAGGGTCACCGGGGAGCTGTTTTTT

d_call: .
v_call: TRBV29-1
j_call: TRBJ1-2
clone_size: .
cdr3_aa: CSVWGGVGYGYTF
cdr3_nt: TGCAGCGTTTGGGGAGGGGTAGGCTATGGCTACACCTTC